Following are 9 T cell receptor beta chains from one sample sequenced in a study of tumor and adjacent non-tumor tissue in lung cancer. RNA was extracted from bulk tissue without any cell sorting. A modified ARM-PCR protocol with three rounds of nested PCR amplified TCRbeta. MiXCR was run by TCRdb on the multiplex PCR reads, yielding one entry per CDR3 protein. The data hold more than 95,000 distinct CDR3 sequences, with roughly 64% observed a single time. Sequencing was carried out using lung tumor tissue. These receptors came from a man aged 25 to 40 with non-small cell lung cancer.

Details on this clonotype: A much larger clone sits a single nucleotide away, making a read error possible. V gene TRBV11-3 combines with J gene TRBJ2-1; D call uncertain. Germline values: CDR1 SGHNT, CDR2 YENEEA. The CDR3 is made up of 11 amino acids. CDR3 in amino acids: CVSSLINEQFF. CDR3 nucleotides: TGTGTCAGCAGCTTAATCAATGAGCAGTTCTTC.

This clonotype was detected a few times. Just one base apart from a much larger clone, this may be a read error. The chain combines TRBV20-1 with TRBJ2-5; D assignment may be TRBD1 or TRBD2 (5 bases each). Germline lookup yields CDR1 DFQATT and CDR2 SNEGSKA (reference sequence). Trimming left V 6 bases short and J 5 bases short, with 16 bases between. The CDR3 has 13 amino acids. The CDR3 loop reads CSARSDGDETQYF. The DNA of the CDR3 is TGCAGTGCCCGGTCGGACGGGGACGAGACCCAGTACTTC.

This clonotype was counted once. The CDR3 does not end in the conserved phenylalanine or tryptophan, so this is likely a read error. The chain carries TRBV20-1 and TRBJ2-7; 8 bases are a match to TRBD2. V lost 6 bases, J lost 4 bases, and 11 bases stayed unmatched. CDR3 length: 14 residues. CDR1 is DFQATT and CDR2 is SNEGSKA in the germline V gene (reference sequence). The CDR3 spells CSAIREGPYYEQYL. Here the CDR3 DNA reads TGCAGTGCAATACGGGAGGGACCGTATTACGAGCAGTACTTA.

A word on this clonotype: The junction shows a germline mismatch at one end, possibly a read error. V usage is TRBV20-1 and J usage is TRBJ1-5; D is unresolved. Germline CDR1 DFQATT, CDR2 SNEGSKA (reference sequence). CDR3 length equals 15 residues. CDR3 DNA sequence: TGTAGTGCTAGGAACGATTATAGGGGCAATCAGCCCCAGCATTTT. It specifies CSARNDYRGNQPQHF.

Concerning this clonotype: This sequence may be a read error, since a much larger clone differs from it by one base. The CDR3 does not end in the conserved phenylalanine or tryptophan, so this is likely a read error. The chain couples TRBV4-2 to TRBJ2-1; D might be TRBD1 or TRBD2, each matching 5 bases. Germline V gene lookup returns CDR1 LGHNA and CDR2 YNFKEQ. The V and J ends lost 1 base and 4 bases respectively, with 14 bases between them. This CDR3 comprises 16 residues. CDR3 sequence (DNA): TGTGCCAGCAGCCAAGTTACGGGACGTTCTTACAATGAGCAGTTCTCC. Translation gives CASSQVTGRSYNEQFS.

As regards this clonotype: An end of the junction does not agree with germline; a read error may underlie this. This sequence joins TRBV4-3 and TRBJ2-3, with unresolved D. CDR1 is LGHNA and CDR2 is YSLEER in the germline V gene. The CDR3 runs to 13 residues. As DNA, the CDR3 is TGCGCCAGCAGCCAAGACCGGGTGGATACACAGTATTTT. Translating it yields CASSQDRVDTQYF.

Points on this clonotype: At one boundary the junction diverges from the germline segment, which might be a read error. The chain recombines TRBV29-1 with TRBJ2-1; D may be TRBD1 (6 bases). Germline values: CDR1 SQVTM, CDR2 ANQGSEA. CDR3 length equals 13 residues. CDR3 nucleotide sequence: TGCAGGGTTGAATGGACAGTATACAATGAGCAGTTCTTC. It encodes CRVEWTVYNEQFF.

As for this clonotype: A much bigger clone sits one base away, suggesting this may be a read error. J is TRBJ2-7 and V is TRBV7-8; D remains unclear. Germline V lookup: CDR1 SGHVS, CDR2 FQNEAQ. The CDR3 totals 13 residues. CDR3 amino acids: CARSLGSGYEQYF. The CDR3 coding sequence is TGTGCCAGAAGCTTAGGGTCAGGTTACGAGCAGTACTTC.

This clonotype was seen only once. The junction departs from germline at one end; a sequencing error may be responsible. The gene calls are TRBV11-2 and TRBJ2-7; D remains unclear. This CDR3 is built from 13 residues. Germline CDR1 and CDR2: SGHAT and FQNNGV. CDR3 sequence reads: CVSSFSPFYKQYF. The CDR3 DNA is TGTGTCAGCAGCTTTAGTCCGTTCTACAAGCAGTACTTC.